This T cell receptor (beta chain) is from a study of blood T cell repertoires in COVID-19. Sequenced by immunoSEQ multiplex PCR; TCRdb stores in-frame clones only, minus some. The sample holds some 270,000 clones, roughly 85% seen once. The TCR was taken from a woman aged 45 to 65 who had been exposed to COVID-19. Sample: PBMCs or T cells enriched from blood (not recorded which).

The CDR3 sequence is CASSLDGEGYTF. The DNA for the CDR3 is TGTGCCAGCAGCTTAGACGGGGAAGGCTACACCTTC. The chain combines TRBV13 with TRBJ1-2; D gene ambiguous. There are 12 residues in the CDR3. Trimming cost V 1 base and J 8 bases, with 8 bases left between them. The germline gives CDR1 PRHDT, CDR2 FYEKMQ (reference sequence).